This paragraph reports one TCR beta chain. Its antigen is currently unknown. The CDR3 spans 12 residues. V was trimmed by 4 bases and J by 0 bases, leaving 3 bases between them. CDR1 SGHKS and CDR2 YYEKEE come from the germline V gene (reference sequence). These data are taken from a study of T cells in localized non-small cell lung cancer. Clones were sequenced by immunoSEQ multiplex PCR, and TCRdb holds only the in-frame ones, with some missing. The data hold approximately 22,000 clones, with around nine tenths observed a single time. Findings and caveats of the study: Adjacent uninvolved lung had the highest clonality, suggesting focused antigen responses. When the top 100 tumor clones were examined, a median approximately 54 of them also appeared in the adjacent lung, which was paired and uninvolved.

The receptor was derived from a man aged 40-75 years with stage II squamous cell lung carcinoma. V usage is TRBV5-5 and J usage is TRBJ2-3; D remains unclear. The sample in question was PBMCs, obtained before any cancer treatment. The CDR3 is CASSASTDTQYF. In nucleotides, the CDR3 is TGTGCCAGCAGCGCTAGCACAGATACGCAGTATTTT.